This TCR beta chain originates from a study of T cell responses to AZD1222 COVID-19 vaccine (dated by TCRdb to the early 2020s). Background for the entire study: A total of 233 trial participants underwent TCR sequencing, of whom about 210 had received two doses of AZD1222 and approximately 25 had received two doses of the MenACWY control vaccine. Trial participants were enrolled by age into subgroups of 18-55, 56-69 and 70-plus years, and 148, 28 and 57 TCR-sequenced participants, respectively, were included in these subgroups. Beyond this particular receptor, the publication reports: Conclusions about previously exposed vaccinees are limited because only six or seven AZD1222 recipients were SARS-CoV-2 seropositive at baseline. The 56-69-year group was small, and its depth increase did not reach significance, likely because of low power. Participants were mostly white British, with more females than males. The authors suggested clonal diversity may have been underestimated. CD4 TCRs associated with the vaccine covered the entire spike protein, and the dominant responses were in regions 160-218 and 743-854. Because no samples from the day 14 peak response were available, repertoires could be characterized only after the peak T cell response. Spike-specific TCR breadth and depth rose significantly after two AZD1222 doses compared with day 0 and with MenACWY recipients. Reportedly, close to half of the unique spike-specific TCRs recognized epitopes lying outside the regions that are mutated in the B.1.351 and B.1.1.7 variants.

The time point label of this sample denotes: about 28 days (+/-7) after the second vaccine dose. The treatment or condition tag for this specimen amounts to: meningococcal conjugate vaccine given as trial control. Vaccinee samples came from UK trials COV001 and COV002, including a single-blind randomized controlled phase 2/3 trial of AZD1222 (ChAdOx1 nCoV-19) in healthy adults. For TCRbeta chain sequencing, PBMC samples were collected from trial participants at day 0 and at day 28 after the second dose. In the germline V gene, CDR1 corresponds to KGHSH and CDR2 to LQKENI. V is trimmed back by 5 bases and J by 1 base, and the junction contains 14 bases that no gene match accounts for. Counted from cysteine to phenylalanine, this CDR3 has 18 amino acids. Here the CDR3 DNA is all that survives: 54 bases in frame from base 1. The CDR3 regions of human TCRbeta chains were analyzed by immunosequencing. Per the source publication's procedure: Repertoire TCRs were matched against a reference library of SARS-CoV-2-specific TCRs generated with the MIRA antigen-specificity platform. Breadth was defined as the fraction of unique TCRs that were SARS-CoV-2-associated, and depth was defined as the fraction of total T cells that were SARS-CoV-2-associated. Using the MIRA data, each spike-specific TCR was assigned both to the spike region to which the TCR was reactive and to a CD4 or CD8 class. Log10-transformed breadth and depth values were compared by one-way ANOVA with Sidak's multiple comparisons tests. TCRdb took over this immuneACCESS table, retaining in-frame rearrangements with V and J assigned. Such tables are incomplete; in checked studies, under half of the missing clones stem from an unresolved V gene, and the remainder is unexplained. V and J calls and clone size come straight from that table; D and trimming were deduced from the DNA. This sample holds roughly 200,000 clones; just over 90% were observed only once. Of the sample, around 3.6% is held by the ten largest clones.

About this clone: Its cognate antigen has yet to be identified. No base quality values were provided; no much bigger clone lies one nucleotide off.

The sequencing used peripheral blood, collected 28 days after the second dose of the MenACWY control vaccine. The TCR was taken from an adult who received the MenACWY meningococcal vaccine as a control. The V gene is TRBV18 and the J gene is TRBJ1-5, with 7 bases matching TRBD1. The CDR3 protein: CASSSLPGQSLSNQPQHF. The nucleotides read TGTGCCAGCTCATCGCTGCCGGGACAGTCGTTGAGCAATCAGCCCCAGCATTTT.